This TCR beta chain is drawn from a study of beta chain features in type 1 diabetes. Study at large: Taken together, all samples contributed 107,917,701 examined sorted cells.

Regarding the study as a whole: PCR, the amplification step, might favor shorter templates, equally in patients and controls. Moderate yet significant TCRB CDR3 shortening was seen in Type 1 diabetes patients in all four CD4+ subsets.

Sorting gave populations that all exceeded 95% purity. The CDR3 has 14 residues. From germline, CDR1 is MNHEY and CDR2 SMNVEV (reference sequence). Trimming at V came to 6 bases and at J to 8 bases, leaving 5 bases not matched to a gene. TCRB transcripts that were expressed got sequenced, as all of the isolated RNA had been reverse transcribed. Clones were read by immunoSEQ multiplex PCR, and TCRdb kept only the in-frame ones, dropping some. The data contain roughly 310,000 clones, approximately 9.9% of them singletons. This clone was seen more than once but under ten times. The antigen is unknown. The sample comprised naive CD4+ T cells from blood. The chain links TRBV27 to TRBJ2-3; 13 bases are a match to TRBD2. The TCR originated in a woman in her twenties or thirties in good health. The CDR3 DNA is TGTGCCAGCAGACTAGCGGGAGGGCCTGGTACGCAGTATTTT. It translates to CASRLAGGPGTQYF.